This TCR beta chain was sequenced during a study of blood T cell repertoires in COVID-19. The overall study: PBMCs, B-cell-depleted T cells, or T cells provided the cDNA or gDNA that made up the material.

In germline, CDR1 is LGHNA, CDR2 YNFKEQ. The trim removed 4 bases at V and 0 bases at J, leaving 2 bases unmatched. The CDR3 is made up of 16 amino acids. Per the authors' pipeline: Reference gene primer amplification yielded estimated nucleated cell counts. Some clones are missing from TCRdb's copy, which holds only in-frame ones; the method was immunoSEQ multiplex PCR. V, J and clone size derive from that table, while D and trimming were established from the DNA sequence. The table records roughly 59,000 clones, more than 75% of them present only once. This rearrangement joins TRBV4-2 to TRBJ2-1; 11 bases fit TRBD2. What was sequenced was peripheral blood. The TCR was taken from an older man with acute or convalescent COVID-19. Here the CDR3 reads CASSRTSGFSYNEQFF. The CDR3 DNA follows: TGTGCCAGCAGCCGGACTAGCGGGTTCTCCTACAATGAGCAGTTCTTC.